Sequencing of this TCR beta chain was carried out in a study of control samples from healthy donors and cancer patients. Trimming cost V 4 bases and J 4 bases; bases outside gene matches: 8. Germline V gene data show CDR1 as SGHTS and CDR2 as YDEGEE. The CDR3 runs to 16 residues. The method was immunoSEQ multiplex PCR; TCRdb's version includes in-frame clones alone and lacks a portion of them. The data contain 25,000 to 35,000 clones, 70% to 80% of them seen just once; the ten biggest clones take up about 20%. This TCR came from a man in his 60s with head and neck cancer. The chain has TRBV5-8 and TRBJ2-3; TRBD2 matches at 11 bases. Material for sequencing was PBMCs. Here the CDR3 reads CASSVRLAGSADTQYF. The CDR3 DNA reads TGTGCCAGCAGCGTCCGACTAGCGGGAAGTGCAGATACGCAGTATTTT.